This T cell receptor (beta chain) was sequenced for a study of T-cell memory formation after mild COVID-19. Between the trimmed V and J ends, which lost 8 bases and 4 bases, there was a span of 10 bases. Germline CDR1 is SQVTM and CDR2 is ANQGSEA. The CDR3 is made up of 11 amino acids. 5'RACE primed at constant segments yielded TCR alpha and TCR beta cDNA libraries bearing sample barcodes and UMIs. Each CDR3 protein is one row after TCRdb ran MiXCR on the 5' RACE reads. This table holds roughly 340,000 distinct CDR3 sequences, more than 15% found once. What was sequenced was PBMCs or a T cell subset sorted from them (not recorded which). V and J are TRBV29-1 and TRBJ2-3, with D hard to call. The sequence was collected from a man between 18 and 35 years old who had mild COVID-19 (a few samples of this study predate the infection). Cell type and time point are not known. The CDR3 bases are TGCAGCATAGCTCGCCCAGATACGCAGTATTTT. It is translated as CSIARPDTQYF.